These T cell receptor beta chains were read from a single sample in a study of blood T cells in healthy people across ages. TCRdb re-called the 5' RACE reads through MiXCR, storing one row per CDR3 protein. The sample consists of 1 million to 1.2 million distinct CDR3 sequences, under 40% of them appearing once. Material for sequencing was blood. These TCRs come from a man between 18 and 29 years old in good health. Each CDR3 is given with its conserved first and last residue. The D gene is left open where the match is weak. Clone sizes are given selectively: once, few, many, or a class where the clone is expanded.

size: few; D: -; J: TRBJ2-3; V: TRBV5-6; DNA: TGTGCCAGCAGTACAGAACCAGGCGGTCCCACAGATACGCAGTATTTT; CDR3: CASSTEPGGPTDTQYF
size: few; D: -; J: TRBJ1-1; V: TRBV20-1; DNA: TGCAGTGCCGTCCCGGGACGGGGTCCGGGTGGTGGCACTGAAGCTTTCTTT; CDR3: CSAVPGRGPGGGTEAFF
size: few; D: -; J: TRBJ1-1; V: TRBV3-1; DNA: TGTGCCAGCAGCCAAATCACTCGCGCGCAGAACACTGAAGCTTTCTTT; CDR3: CASSQITRAQNTEAFF
size: few; D: TRBD1; J: TRBJ2-5; V: TRBV20-1; DNA: TGCAGTGCTAGGGAAAACTCCGGGACAGGGGACAATGAGCAGTACTTC; CDR3: CSARENSGTGDNEQYF
size: -; D: -; J: TRBJ2-7; V: TRBV20-1; DNA: TGCAGTGCCAGGGCTAGATCCTCCTACGAGCAGTACTTC; CDR3: CSARARSSYEQYF
size: -; D: -; J: TRBJ2-3; V: TRBV20-1; DNA: TGCAGTGCTACCCCCAGCGTGTCTGCCGCAGATACGCAGTATTTT; CDR3: CSATPSVSAADTQYF
size: -; D: TRBD2; J: TRBJ2-7; V: TRBV11-2; DNA: TGTGCCAGCAGCCCCCAGCTAGCGGGGTCCTACGAGCAGTACTTC; CDR3: CASSPQLAGSYEQYF
size: -; D: -; J: TRBJ2-1; V: TRBV7-2; DNA: TGTGCCAGCAGCTCCATGCCGACAGGTTCTTACAATGAGCAGTTCTTC; CDR3: CASSSMPTGSYNEQFF
size: -; D: -; J: TRBJ2-7; V: TRBV18; DNA: TGTGCCAGCTCACCTAACGGGGTTGGGGTTACCTACGAGCAGTACTTC; CDR3: CASSPNGVGVTYEQYF
size: few; D: TRBD1; J: TRBJ2-3; V: TRBV4-1; DNA: TGCGCCAGCAGTCGAACCGACAGGGGGCATCAAGATACGCAGTATTTT; CDR3: CASSRTDRGHQDTQYF
size: -; D: TRBD2; J: TRBJ2-3; V: TRBV4-3; DNA: TGCGCCAGCAGCCACCGGCGGGGGGGAGTCACAGATACGCAGTATTTT; CDR3: CASSHRRGGVTDTQYF
size: -; D: TRBD1; J: TRBJ1-6; V: TRBV2; DNA: TGTGCCAGCAGACAGGGGAGAGGGTCACCCCTCCACTTT; CDR3: CASRQGRGSPLHF
size: -; D: -; J: TRBJ1-5; V: TRBV4-2; DNA: TGTGCCAGCAGCCAAGAGGGCGGGGGATATAGCAATCAGCCCCAGCATTTT; CDR3: CASSQEGGGYSNQPQHF
size: -; D: TRBD1; J: TRBJ1-2; V: TRBV4-3; DNA: TGCGCCAGCAGCCAATTGGGACAGCACACTAACTATGGCTACACCTTC; CDR3: CASSQLGQHTNYGYTF
size: -; D: -; J: TRBJ2-5; V: TRBV12-5; DNA: TGTGCTAGTGGTCTCCAAAGAATCCCACAGGGTTGGGAGACCCAGTACTTC; CDR3: CASGLQRIPQGWETQYF
size: many; D: TRBD1; J: TRBJ1-2; V: TRBV7-2; DNA: TGTGCCAGCAGCCCCGGGACAGAGGATGGCTACACCTTC; CDR3: CASSPGTEDGYTF
size: few; D: -; J: TRBJ1-1; V: TRBV24-1; DNA: TGTGCCACCAGTGACCGGCTGGGCACTGAAGCTTTCTTT; CDR3: CATSDRLGTEAFF
size: -; D: -; J: TRBJ2-1; V: TRBV9; DNA: TGTGCCAGCAGCGTGGGGGGTAGCGGCTCCTACAATGAGCAGTTCTTC; CDR3: CASSVGGSGSYNEQFF
size: -; D: -; J: TRBJ1-5; V: TRBV28; DNA: TGTGCCAGCAGTTCAAGGAGGGCTCCTTCAACCCAGCCCCAGCATTTT; CDR3: CASSSRRAPSTQPQHF
size: -; D: -; J: TRBJ1-1; V: TRBV20-1; DNA: TGCAGTGCTAGAGGGGGCCGCGAATCCATGAACACTGAAGCTTTCTTT; CDR3: CSARGGRESMNTEAFF
size: -; D: -; J: TRBJ2-2; V: TRBV6-2/TRBV6-3; DNA: TGTGCCAGCACCCTTCCACCGTGGGCGAACACCGGGGAGCTGTTTTTT; CDR3: CASTLPPWANTGELFF
size: -; D: -; J: TRBJ1-2; V: TRBV7-2; DNA: TGTGCCAGCAAGTTGCAATCCTATGGCTACACCTTC; CDR3: CASKLQSYGYTF
size: -; D: -; J: TRBJ1-2; V: TRBV7-2; DNA: TGTGCCAGCAGCAAACCGGGACTCGACTATGGCTACACCTTC; CDR3: CASSKPGLDYGYTF
size: few; D: -; J: TRBJ1-5; V: TRBV6-4; DNA: TGTGCCAGCAGTGTCGTTTCGGGGCAGCCCCAGCATTTT; CDR3: CASSVVSGQPQHF
size: once; D: -; J: TRBJ2-7; V: TRBV12-3/TRBV12-4; DNA: TGTGCCAGCAGGGCGGGACACAGCTCCTACGAGCAGTACTTC; CDR3: CASRAGHSSYEQYF
size: few; D: -; J: TRBJ1-6; V: TRBV7-9; DNA: TGTGCCAGCAGCTGGGACGGGTTTTCACCCCTCCACTTT; CDR3: CASSWDGFSPLHF
size: -; D: -; J: TRBJ1-3; V: TRBV7-2; DNA: TGTGCCAGCAGCTTGCCGGACATCGGAAACACCATATATTTT; CDR3: CASSLPDIGNTIYF
size: -; D: -; J: TRBJ2-5; V: TRBV27; DNA: TGTGCCAGCAGTTTATGGGGTCGGGACACGGGTGTTGAGACCCAGTACTTC; CDR3: CASSLWGRDTGVETQYF
size: -; D: TRBD1; J: TRBJ1-2; V: TRBV12-3/TRBV12-4; DNA: TGTGCCAGCAGTTTTGGGGACAGGGTTGACTATGGCTACACCTTC; CDR3: CASSFGDRVDYGYTF
size: -; D: TRBD1; J: TRBJ2-7; V: TRBV15; DNA: TGTGCCACCAGCGGGGACAGAAATTACAATGAGCAGTACTTC; CDR3: CATSGDRNYNEQYF
size: many; D: -; J: TRBJ1-2; V: TRBV12-3/TRBV12-4; DNA: TGTGCCAGCAGTTCACACCTTCAGACAGCGGCGGTTGGGTATGGCTACACCTTC; CDR3: CASSSHLQTAAVGYGYTF
size: few; D: -; J: TRBJ2-6; V: TRBV7-8; DNA: TGTGCCAGCAGCTTAGCATTGGGTGGTCCCTTCTCTGGGCCCAACGTCCTGACTTTC; CDR3: CASSLALGGPFSGPNVLTF
size: few; D: -; J: TRBJ1-6; V: TRBV4-1; DNA: TGCGCCAGCAAAAGTGTCCAGGGAAACTCACCCCTCCACTTT; CDR3: CASKSVQGNSPLHF
size: -; D: -; J: TRBJ2-1; V: TRBV5-1; DNA: TGCGCCAGCAGCACCGGACAGAACTACAATGAGCAGTTCTTC; CDR3: CASSTGQNYNEQFF
size: few; D: TRBD1; J: TRBJ2-1; V: TRBV20-1; DNA: TGCAGTGCTAATCAGGGGGAACTAGGCAATGAGCAGTTCTTC; CDR3: CSANQGELGNEQFF
size: -; D: -; J: TRBJ2-3; V: TRBV5-1; DNA: TGCGCCAGCGCGGGGCGATTCGGGACAGATACGCAGTATTTT; CDR3: CASAGRFGTDTQYF
size: -; D: -; J: TRBJ2-7; V: TRBV14; DNA: TGTGCCAGCAGCCCAACCCCGGGACTCCCCCCCTTCGAGCAGTACTTC; CDR3: CASSPTPGLPPFEQYF
size: few; D: -; J: TRBJ2-5; V: TRBV4-1; DNA: TGCGCCAGCAGCCAAGTTCCCGGGGGAGAGACCCAGTACTTC; CDR3: CASSQVPGGETQYF
size: few; D: -; J: TRBJ1-4; V: TRBV6-1; DNA: TGTGCCAGCAGTGGAGGGACATATGAAAAACTGTTTTTT; CDR3: CASSGGTYEKLFF
size: few; D: -; J: TRBJ2-1; V: TRBV12-3/TRBV12-4; DNA: TGTGCCAGCAGTTTCGGGCAGGGGGCATTTAGCGGGAACAATGAGCAGTTCTTC; CDR3: CASSFGQGAFSGNNEQFF
size: many; D: TRBD1; J: TRBJ1-1; V: TRBV29-1; DNA: TGCAGCGTTCTGGGACAGGGGAGAACTGAAGCTTTCTTT; CDR3: CSVLGQGRTEAFF
size: few; D: -; J: TRBJ1-2; V: TRBV28; DNA: TGTGCCAGCAGACTTATGATTTTTCGAGGGTTAGGCAACTATGGCTACACCTTC; CDR3: CASRLMIFRGLGNYGYTF
size: -; D: TRBD1; J: TRBJ2-1; V: TRBV29-1; DNA: TGCAGCGGTGCCGGGACAGGGAGCAATGAGCAGTTCTTC; CDR3: CSGAGTGSNEQFF
size: -; D: -; J: TRBJ1-2; V: TRBV12-3/TRBV12-4; DNA: TGTACCAGCAGTTTTGAATCGTTCGGCTACACCTTC; CDR3: CTSSFESFGYTF
size: -; D: -; J: TRBJ1-3; V: TRBV7-2; DNA: TGTGCCAGCAACTTTAACTATTTAGGGGATGGAAACACCATATATTTT; CDR3: CASNFNYLGDGNTIYF